Reported below is one T cell receptor (beta chain). As yet, its antigen is unknown. TCR beta VDJ and CDR3 profiling used genomic DNA as template. In TCRdb, the reads were re-called with MiXCR into one record per CDR3 protein. The sample holds roughly 50,000 distinct CDR3 sequences; 70% to 80% are singletons and the top ten take less than 40%. This record comes from a study of CD8+CD57+ T cells in acquired aplastic anemia. As for the study in general: DNA recovered from sorted CD4+ and CD8+ cells had a mean of about 3.5 ug. An average of about 10.8 million reads for CD4+ cells was obtained from healthy donors. Study results and caveats: Overlapping CD8+ CDR3 repertoires of patients and controls contained roughly 27 shared sequences. CD8+ Simpson's diversity in patients was not significantly different from that in controls.

CDR1 and CDR2 (germline): MNHNS, SASEGT. Trimming shortened V by 1 base and J by 5 bases, and 8 bases separated the two germline ends. The CDR3 is 13 residues long. The origin of this receptor is a human donor in good health, serving as a control. The sample consisted of sorted CD4+, CD8+, or CD8+CD57+ T cells (not recorded which) from PBMCs. The V gene is TRBV6-1, the J gene TRBJ1-2; possible D gene TRBD1, 6 bases. The DNA for the CDR3 is TGTGCCAGCAGTGAAGGGACAGTTTATGGCTACACCTTC. It specifies CASSEGTVYGYTF.